These 7 T cell receptor beta chains were all obtained from the same sample, sequenced in a study of blood T cell repertoires in COVID-19 (dated by TCRdb to 2018 to 2021). Receptor amplification or capture employed the immunoSEQ multiplex PCR assay. What TCRdb holds here is the immuneACCESS table cut down to in-frame rearrangements. Part of the clones is not present; checked against another copy, under half of the missing clones reflect an unresolved V gene, and the others are unexplained. Present in this sample are over 200,000 clones, about 85% of which were seen just once. The top ten hold under 14% of the sample. Sequences were obtained from PBMCs or T cells enriched from blood (not recorded which). Receptors were obtained from a man younger than 40 who had recovered from COVID-19.

V usage is TRBV19 and J usage is TRBJ1-2, with TRBD1 identical over 7 bases. Germline CDR1 reads LNHDA; CDR2 reads SQIVND (reference sequence). This CDR3 contains 18 residues. V gave up 9 bases and J gave up 1 base; unmatched junction bases: 20. The DNA for the CDR3 is TGTGCCAGCAAAAACCCGGCGGCCAGGGGGTATTTTAACTATGGCTACACCTTC. This sequence encodes CASKNPAARGYFNYGYTF.

The chain combines TRBV28 with TRBJ2-2; 7 bases align to TRBD1. The CDR3 sequence is 14 residues long. The germline CDR1 and CDR2 sequences are MDHEN and SYDVKM. Trimming took 8 bases from V and 1 from J; bases not matched to a gene: 4. CDR3: CASGRTGNTGELFF. DNA for the CDR3: TGTGCCAGCGGACGGACAGGGAACACCGGGGAGCTGTTTTTT.

The chain has TRBV7-2 and TRBJ2-7; 9 nucleotides align to TRBD1. V lost 6 bases, J lost 4 bases, and 4 bases stayed unmatched. The CDR3 runs to 13 residues. Germline V gene lookup returns CDR1 SGHTA and CDR2 FQGNSA. The CDR3 nucleotides read TGTGCCAGCAGTTCCGGGACAGGGTACGAGCAGTACTTC. This codes for CASSSGTGYEQYF.

V is TRBV6-4 and J is TRBJ2-3; the match to TRBD2 covers 7 bases. The CDR3 spans 14 residues. V shed 2 bases, J shed 3 bases, and the junction held 2 bases outside the gene matches. The germline V gene has CDR1 MRHNA and CDR2 SNTAGT. CDR3 region: CASSDGGETDTQYF. CDR3 coding DNA: TGTGCCAGCAGTGACGGGGGGGAAACAGATACGCAGTATTTT.

The rearrangement links TRBV11-2 to TRBJ2-5; the D is unclear. The CDR3 extends over 13 amino acids. Trimming left V 2 bases short and J 5 bases short, with 9 bases between. Per germline, CDR1 SGHAT and CDR2 FQNNGV. CDR3 nucleotides: TGTGCCAGCAGCTTAATATTTGCGGAGACCCAGTACTTC. As protein: CASSLIFAETQYF.

The CDR3 here is CASRYDTTDTQYF. CDR3 coding DNA: TGTGCCAGCAGATACGACACAACAGATACGCAGTATTTT. This chain connects TRBV12-3 or TRBV12-4 to TRBJ2-3; unclear D gene. Deletions cut 6 bases from V and 3 bases from J, with 10 bases between. CDR3 length equals 13 residues.

The chain uses TRBV9 and TRBJ2-7; D might be TRBD2 (6 bases). The CDR3 extends over 15 amino acids. Germline-derived CDR1 and CDR2 are SGDLS and YYNGEE. Trimming took off 4 bases at V and 0 bases at J, with 14 bases between the two ends. The CDR3 protein is CASSIQEGVSYEQYF. Written as DNA, the CDR3 is TGTGCCAGCAGCATTCAGGAGGGCGTCTCCTACGAGCAGTACTTC.